This TCR beta chain was captured in a study of blood T cell repertoires in COVID-19. Looking at the study overall: COVID-19 samples, acute and convalescent, were from the United States, Italy and Spain. PBMCs, B-cell-depleted T cells, or T cells were the source of the cDNA or gDNA that made up the material.

Using immunoSEQ multiplex PCR, the repertoire was profiled, and TCRdb retains in-frame clones only, with some absent. Here the sample spans approximately 400,000 clones, 81% being singletons. This clone has just a few counts. The CDR3 extends over 17 amino acids. Germline V CDR1 and CDR2: SEHNR, FQNEAQ (reference sequence). V was clipped by 1 base and J by 3 bases; unmatched bases: 7. Material: peripheral blood. The chain has TRBV7-9 and TRBJ1-1; 11 bases agree with TRBD1. The receptor comes from a human donor with acute or convalescent COVID-19. The donor label of this sample is uncertain. The CDR3 DNA is TGTGCCAGCAGCTTAGATGGACAGGGGGCTGAGGACACTGAAGCTTTCTTT. Translation gives CASSLDGQGAEDTEAFF. The full variable domain, completed using reference TRBV7-9 and TRBJ1-1, is DTGVSQNPRHKITKRGQNVTFRCDPISEHNRLYWYRQTLGQGPEFLTYFQNEAQLEKSRLLSDRFSAERPKGSFSTLEIQRTEQGDSAMYLCASSLDGQGAEDTEAFFGQGTRLTVV.